These 5 T cell receptor beta chains were sequenced from one sample in a study of identical twins. A single record per CDR3 protein comes from TCRdb applying MiXCR to the 5' RACE reads. The sample contains a few hundred thousand distinct CDR3 sequences, around 15% of which appear only once. The same sample was also used in a study of yellow fever vaccine responses in identical twins.

Sequencing was done on a sample of CD4+ T cells sorted from blood. These receptors all come from a woman under 30 in good health.

This chain joins TRBV29-1 and TRBJ2-2; 8 bases align to TRBD2. Trimming at V came to 7 bases and at J to 6 bases, leaving 7 bases not matched to a gene. This CDR3 has 13 amino acids. The germline gives CDR1 SQVTM, CDR2 ANQGSEA. The CDR3 DNA follows: TGCAGCGCCGGCCGGGGGGGCCCCGGGGAGCTGTTTTTT. Translation: CSAGRGGPGELFF.

The chain employs TRBV6-1 and TRBJ2-5, with D perhaps being TRBD1 or TRBD2 (6 bases each). Germline CDR1 is MNHNS and CDR2 is SASEGT. V was clipped by 10 bases and J by 5 bases, with 20 bases between them. The CDR3 contains 14 residues. The CDR3 coding sequence is TGTGCCACCGGCCGGGGGCCTGGGTCGGAGACCCAGTACTTC. This codes for CATGRGPGSETQYF.

The gene calls are TRBV20-1 and TRBJ2-7, with unresolved D. Germline V gene data show CDR1 as DFQATT and CDR2 as SNEGSKA (reference sequence). The CDR3 runs to 13 residues. V was shortened by 3 bases and J by 6 bases, with 15 bases between the two germline ends. CDR3 sequence reads: CSASDQRVGEQYF. CDR3 DNA: TGCAGTGCTAGCGACCAAAGAGTTGGCGAGCAGTACTTC.

In this sample, this clonotype turned up a few times. The V gene is TRBV5-1, the J gene TRBJ2-2; D call uncertain. This CDR3 has 12 residues. V lost 6 bases and J 8 bases, leaving 11 bases between the germline ends. The germline gives CDR1 SGHRS, CDR2 YFSETQ. The CDR3 spells CASNNPGGELFF. CDR3 DNA: TGCGCCAGCAACAACCCCGGGGGGGAGCTGTTTTTT.

This rearrangement joins TRBV27 to TRBJ1-4; 8 bases map to TRBD1. CDR3 length: 16 amino acids. Germline CDR1 is MNHEY and CDR2 is SMNVEV (reference sequence). J gave up 8 bases and V 8 bases, and 16 bases lay outside the gene matches. CDR3 amino acids: CASLPYPGQDSEKLFF. The CDR3 coding sequence is TGTGCCAGCTTGCCATACCCGGGACAGGATAGCGAAAAACTGTTTTTT.